Following are 9 T cell receptor beta chains from one sample sequenced in a study of T cells of healthy individuals (dated by TCRdb to the late 2010s). The library was produced with 5' RACE. Reads for this sample came from an Illumina MiSeq. Clones were called with MiXCR by TCRdb after fastp trimmed the public reads at Q25, and only in-frame beta chains were retained. CDR3 protein duplicates are merged, each entry listing the most common genes and DNA. Within this sample are 60,000 to 80,000 distinct CDR3 sequences, with around 15% of them counted one time only. The ten largest clones take up about 4.7% of the sample. The receptors shown here come from a human donor in good health.

V gene TRBV4-1 combines with J gene TRBJ2-5; D gene uncertain. This CDR3 is built from 15 residues. Germline V gene data show CDR1 as MGHRA and CDR2 as YSYEKL. Trimming pared 2 bases from V and 2 bases from J, leaving 12 bases between. In DNA form, the CDR3 reads TGCGCCAGCAGCCAACTGGGCGGCAGGCAAGAGACCCAGTACTTC. Protein sequence: CASSQLGGRQETQYF.

Worth noting for this clonotype: Given the absence of the conserved phenylalanine or tryptophan at the CDR3 end, a read error is likely. This chain uses TRBV28 with TRBJ2-7, with D tentatively TRBD2 (5 bases). Trimming removed 6 bases at V and 7 bases at J, with 13 bases between. This CDR3 is built from 12 residues. CDR1 and CDR2 (germline): MDHEN, SYDVKM. The CDR3 loop is CASSPTRREQYL. The CDR3, as DNA: TGTGCCAGCAGCCCAACTAGACGGGAGCAGTACTTA.

This clonotype was counted ten times or more. In DNA form, the CDR3 reads TGTGCCAGCAGTTTGATCCCCGGGACATACGAGGGGGAGGAGACCCAGTACTTC. It translates to CASSLIPGTYEGEETQYF. The chain has TRBV7-2 and TRBJ2-5, with TRBD1 as a possible D gene (6 bases). Germline-derived CDR1 and CDR2 are SGHTA and FQGNSA. V was cut by 6 bases and J by 5 bases, with 28 bases left in between. The CDR3 consists of 18 residues.

This clonotype was observed at least ten times. The V and J genes are TRBV6-5 and TRBJ1-5, with 7 bases lining up with TRBD1. CDR3 length: 14 residues. Germline CDR1 is MNHEY and CDR2 is SVGAGI. J lost 8 bases, V lost 6 bases, and 10 bases had no gene match. The CDR3 protein is CASSLGQAVKPQHF. The CDR3 DNA sequence: TGTGCCAGCAGCCTCGGACAGGCCGTCAAGCCCCAGCATTTT.

In its sample, this clonotype was seen many times. The chain joins TRBV27 to TRBJ1-2; no definite D call. V lost 6 bases and J 4 bases, leaving 12 bases between the germline ends. From germline, CDR1 is MNHEY and CDR2 SMNVEV (reference sequence). This CDR3 has 13 amino acids. The CDR3 sequence is CASSTGFGYGYTF. The CDR3 DNA is TGTGCCAGCAGCACGGGATTCGGCTATGGCTACACCTTC.

This clonotype was detected only a few times. The chain has TRBV3-1 and TRBJ2-3; 8 bases are shared with TRBD2. Trimming removed 1 base from V and 0 bases from J; junction bases left unmatched: 9. This CDR3 has 18 amino acids. Germline values: CDR1 LGHDT, CDR2 YNNKEL (reference sequence). CDR3 protein: CASSQAGGSPGSTDTQYF. The CDR3 bases are TGTGCCAGCAGCCAAGCGGGGGGGTCCCCAGGGAGCACAGATACGCAGTATTTT.

This clonotype was found a few times. The V gene is TRBV10-3, the J gene TRBJ1-2; D not certain. This CDR3 is 15 amino acids long. Per germline, CDR1 ENHRY and CDR2 SYGVKD. V was clipped by 8 bases and J by 0 bases, with 16 bases between them. CDR3 bases: TGTGCCATCTCTCAAGAGGCTTCGGCTAACTATGGCTACACCTTC. It yields the protein CAISQEASANYGYTF.

This clonotype came up many times. The CDR3 sequence: CSARAGGVGEKLFF. CDR3 nucleotide sequence: TGCAGTGCTAGAGCTGGGGGAGTTGGGGAAAAACTGTTTTTT. The genes are TRBV20-1 and TRBJ1-4; a weak D match, TRBD1 (5 bases). The CDR3 consists of 14 residues. V shed 1 base and J shed 8 bases, with 14 bases lying between them. In germline, CDR1 is DFQATT, CDR2 SNEGSKA (reference sequence).

This clonotype turned up a few times. The chain joins TRBV21-1 to TRBJ2-7. TRBV21-1 is shown as a pseudogene. The CDR3 extends over 15 amino acids. The CDR3 loop is CASSKEFMSTYEQYF. CDR3 DNA sequence: TGTGCCAGCAGCAAAGAATTTATGTCGACCTACGAGCAGTACTTC.